This T cell receptor beta chain derives from a study of cytomegalovirus exposure and HLA in healthy donors. With respect to this clone: What it binds is unknown.

60 Vbeta and 13 Jbeta primers were used in PCR. The assay was immunoSEQ multiplex PCR, and TCRdb's table has in-frame clones only and misses some. The sample lists roughly 140,000 clones, about 82% occurring once. Study outcomes and limitations: Per a later analysis, approximately 16,000 TCR beta sequences showed association with HLA alleles at 0.05 false discovery rate. Researchers reported in a later analysis that a missense DCLRE1C variant was tied to TCR beta V- and J-gene trimming.

The CDR3 consists of 13 residues. Germline CDR1 is MNHEY and CDR2 is SVGAGI. Unmatched junction bases numbered 4, after V lost 6 bases and J lost 3 bases. Sequencing was performed on PBMCs. The source is a male donor in good health and CMV-seronegative. The chain joins TRBV6-5 to TRBJ1-1, with 7 bases identical to TRBD1. The CDR3 here is CASSLGGDTEAFF. DNA for the CDR3: TGTGCCAGCAGCCTAGGGGGCGACACTGAAGCTTTCTTT.